The entry below gives a single TCR beta chain sequence along with its context. Looked up from germline, CDR1 is WSHSY and CDR2 is SAAADI. This CDR3 is 14 amino acids long. V gave up 5 bases and J gave up 2 bases, with 10 bases separating them. Across 20 to 25 US areas, participants ranged in age from about 18 to 90 years. Using immunoSEQ multiplex PCR, the repertoire was profiled, and TCRdb retains in-frame clones only, with some absent. The sample comprises under 300,000 clones, approximately 90% of which are singletons, and roughly 1.2% rests with the top ten. The data derive from a study of blood T cell repertoires in COVID-19. Study-level background: COVID-19 samples from acute and convalescent phases originated in the United States, Italy and Spain. PBMCs, B-cell-depleted T cells, or T cells were the source of the cDNA or gDNA that made up the material.

The TCR sequence derives from a human donor in a cohort exposed to, infected with or recovered from COVID-19 (not recorded which). The donor label of this sample is uncertain. The chain is built from TRBV10-2 and TRBJ1-3; TRBD1 might be the D (5 bases). The specimen sequenced was PBMCs or T cells enriched from blood (not recorded which). The CDR3 sequence is CASSQPGTGNTIYF. CDR3 bases: TGCGCCAGCAGTCAGCCAGGGACTGGAAACACCATATATTTT.